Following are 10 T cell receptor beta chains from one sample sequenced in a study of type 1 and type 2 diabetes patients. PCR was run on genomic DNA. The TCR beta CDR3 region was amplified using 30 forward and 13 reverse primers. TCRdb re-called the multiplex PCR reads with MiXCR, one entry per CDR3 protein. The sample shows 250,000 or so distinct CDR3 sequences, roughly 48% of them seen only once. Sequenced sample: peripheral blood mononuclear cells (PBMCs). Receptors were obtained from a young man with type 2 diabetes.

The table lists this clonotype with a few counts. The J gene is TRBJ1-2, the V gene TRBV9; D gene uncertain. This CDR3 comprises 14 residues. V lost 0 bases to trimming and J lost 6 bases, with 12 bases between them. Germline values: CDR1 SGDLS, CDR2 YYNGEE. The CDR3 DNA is TGTGCCAGCAGCGTAGATGGTTCGCGTGATGGCTACACCTTC. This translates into CASSVDGSRDGYTF.

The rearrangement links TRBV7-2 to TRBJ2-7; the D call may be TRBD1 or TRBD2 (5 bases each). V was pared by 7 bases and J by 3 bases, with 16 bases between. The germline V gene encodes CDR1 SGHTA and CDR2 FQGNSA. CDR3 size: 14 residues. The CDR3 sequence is CASNWGSSGYEQYF. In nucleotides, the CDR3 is TGTGCCAGCAACTGGGGGAGTAGTGGCTACGAGCAGTACTTC.

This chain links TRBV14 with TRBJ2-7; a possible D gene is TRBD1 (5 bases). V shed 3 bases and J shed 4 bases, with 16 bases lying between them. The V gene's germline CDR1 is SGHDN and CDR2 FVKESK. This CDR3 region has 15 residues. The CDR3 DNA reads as TGTGCCAGCAGCCAGGGGCAGTTGTTTTTTTACGAGCAGTACTTC. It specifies CASSQGQLFFYEQYF.

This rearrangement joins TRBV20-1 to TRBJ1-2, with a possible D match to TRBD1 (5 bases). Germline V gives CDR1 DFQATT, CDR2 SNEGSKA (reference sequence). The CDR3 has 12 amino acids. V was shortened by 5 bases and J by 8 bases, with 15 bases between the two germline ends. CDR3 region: CSAPGTVGGYTF. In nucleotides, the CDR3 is TGCAGTGCTCCCGGGACGGTGGGAGGCTACACCTTC.

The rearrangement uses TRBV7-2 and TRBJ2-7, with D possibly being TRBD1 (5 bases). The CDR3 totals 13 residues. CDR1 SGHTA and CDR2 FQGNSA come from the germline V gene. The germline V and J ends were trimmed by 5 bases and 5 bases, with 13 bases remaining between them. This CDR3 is CASSTIRGNEQYF. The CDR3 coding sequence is TGTGCCAGCAGCACCATAAGGGGCAACGAGCAGTACTTC. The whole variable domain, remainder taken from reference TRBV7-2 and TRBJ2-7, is GAGVSQSPSNKVTEKGKDVELRCDPISGHTALYWYRQSLGQGLEFLIYFQGNSAPDKSGLPSDRFSAERTGGSVSTLTIQRTQQEDSAVYLCASSTIRGNEQYFGPGTRLTVT.

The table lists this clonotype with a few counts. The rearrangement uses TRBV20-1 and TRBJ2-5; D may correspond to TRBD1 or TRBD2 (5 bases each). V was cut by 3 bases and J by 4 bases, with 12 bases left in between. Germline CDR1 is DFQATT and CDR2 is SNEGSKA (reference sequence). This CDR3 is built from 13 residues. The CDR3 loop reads CSARWDGLETQYF. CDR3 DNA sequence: TGCAGTGCTAGGTGGGACGGCCTAGAGACCCAGTACTTC.

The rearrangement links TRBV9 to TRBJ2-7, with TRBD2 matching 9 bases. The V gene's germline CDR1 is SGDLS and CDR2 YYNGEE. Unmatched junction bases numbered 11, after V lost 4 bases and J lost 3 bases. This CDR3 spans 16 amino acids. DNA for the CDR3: TGTGCCAGCAGCAAGGGACTAGCTGCAGTCGGCTACGAGCAGTACTTC. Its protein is CASSKGLAAVGYEQYF.

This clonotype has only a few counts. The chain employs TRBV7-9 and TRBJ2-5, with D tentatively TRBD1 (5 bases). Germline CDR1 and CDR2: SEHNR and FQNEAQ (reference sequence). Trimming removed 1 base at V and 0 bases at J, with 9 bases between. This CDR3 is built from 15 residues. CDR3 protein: CASSLVGAYQETQYF. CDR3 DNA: TGTGCCAGCAGCTTAGTTGGGGCCTACCAAGAGACCCAGTACTTC.

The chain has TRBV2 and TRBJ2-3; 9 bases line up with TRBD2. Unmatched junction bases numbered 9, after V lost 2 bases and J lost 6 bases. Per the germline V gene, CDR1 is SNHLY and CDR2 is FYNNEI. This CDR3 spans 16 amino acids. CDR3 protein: CASSESKLAGWDTQYF. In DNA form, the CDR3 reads TGTGCCAGCAGTGAAAGCAAGCTAGCGGGGTGGGATACGCAGTATTTT.

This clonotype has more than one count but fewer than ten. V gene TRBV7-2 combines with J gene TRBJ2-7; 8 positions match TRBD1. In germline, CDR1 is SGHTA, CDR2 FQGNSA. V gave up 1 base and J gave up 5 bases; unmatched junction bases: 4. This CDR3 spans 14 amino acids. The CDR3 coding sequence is TGTGCCAGCAGCTTAGGGACAGGGTTCCACGAGCAGTACTTC. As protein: CASSLGTGFHEQYF.